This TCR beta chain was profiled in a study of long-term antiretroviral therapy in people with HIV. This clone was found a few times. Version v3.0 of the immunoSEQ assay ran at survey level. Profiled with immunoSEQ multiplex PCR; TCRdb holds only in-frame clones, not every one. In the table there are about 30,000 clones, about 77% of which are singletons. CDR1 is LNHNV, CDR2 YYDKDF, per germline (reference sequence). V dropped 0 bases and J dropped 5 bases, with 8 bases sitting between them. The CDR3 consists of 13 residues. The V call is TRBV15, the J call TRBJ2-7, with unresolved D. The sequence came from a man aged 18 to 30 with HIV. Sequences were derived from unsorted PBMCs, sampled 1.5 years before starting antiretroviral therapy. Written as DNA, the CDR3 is TGTGCCACCAGCAGAGATAATCCCCACGAGCAGTACTTC. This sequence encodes CATSRDNPHEQYF.